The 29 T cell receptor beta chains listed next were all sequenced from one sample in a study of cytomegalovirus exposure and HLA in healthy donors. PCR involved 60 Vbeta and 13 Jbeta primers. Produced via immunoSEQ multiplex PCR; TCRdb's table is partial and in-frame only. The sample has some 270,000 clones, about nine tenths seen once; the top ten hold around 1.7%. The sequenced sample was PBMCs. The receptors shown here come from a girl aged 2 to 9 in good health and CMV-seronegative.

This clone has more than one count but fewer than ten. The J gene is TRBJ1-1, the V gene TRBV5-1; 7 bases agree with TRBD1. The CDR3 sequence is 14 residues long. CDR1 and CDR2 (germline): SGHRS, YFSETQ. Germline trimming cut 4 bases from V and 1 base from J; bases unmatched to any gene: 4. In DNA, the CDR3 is TGCGCCAGCAGCGCGGGACAGCCGAACACTGAAGCTTTCTTT. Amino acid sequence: CASSAGQPNTEAFF.

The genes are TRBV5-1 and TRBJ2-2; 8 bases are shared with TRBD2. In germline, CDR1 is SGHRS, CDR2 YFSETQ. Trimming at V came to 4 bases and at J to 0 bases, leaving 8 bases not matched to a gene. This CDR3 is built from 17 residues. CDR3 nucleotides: TGCGCCAGCAGCCGGGGAGCTAGCGGGCCGAACACCGGGGAGCTGTTTTTT. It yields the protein CASSRGASGPNTGELFF.

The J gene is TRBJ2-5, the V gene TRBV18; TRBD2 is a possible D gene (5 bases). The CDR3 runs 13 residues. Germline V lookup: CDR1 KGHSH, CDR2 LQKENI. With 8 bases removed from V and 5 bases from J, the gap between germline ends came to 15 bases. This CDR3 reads CASPSESGETQYF. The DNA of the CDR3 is TGTGCCAGCCCCTCTGAATCGGGGGAGACCCAGTACTTC. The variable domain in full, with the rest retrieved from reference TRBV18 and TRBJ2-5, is NAGVMQNPRHLVRRRGQEARLRCSPMKGHSHVYWYRQLPEEGLKFMVYLQKENIIDESGMPKERFSAEFPKEGPSILRIQQVVRGDSAAYFCASPSESGETQYFGPGTRLLVL.

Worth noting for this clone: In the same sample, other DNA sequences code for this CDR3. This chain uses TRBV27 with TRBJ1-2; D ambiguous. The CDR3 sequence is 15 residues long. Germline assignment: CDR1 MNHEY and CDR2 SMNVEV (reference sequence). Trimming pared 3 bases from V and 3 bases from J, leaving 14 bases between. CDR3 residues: CASSFLPADYYGYTF. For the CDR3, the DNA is TGTGCCAGCAGTTTTTTGCCCGCGGATTACTATGGCTACACCTTC.

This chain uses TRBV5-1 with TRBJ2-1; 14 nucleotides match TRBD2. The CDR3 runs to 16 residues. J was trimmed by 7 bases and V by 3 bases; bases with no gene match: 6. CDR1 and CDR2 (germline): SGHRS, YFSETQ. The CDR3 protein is CASSSETSGGVNEQFF. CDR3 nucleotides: TGCGCCAGCAGCTCGGAGACTAGCGGGGGGGTAAATGAGCAGTTCTTC. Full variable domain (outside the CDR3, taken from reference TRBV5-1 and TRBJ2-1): KAGVTQTPRYLIKTRGQQVTLSCSPISGHRSVSWYQQTPGQGLQFLFEYFSETQRNKGNFPGRFSGRQFSNSRSEMNVSTLELGDSALYLCASSSETSGGVNEQFFGPGTRLTVL.

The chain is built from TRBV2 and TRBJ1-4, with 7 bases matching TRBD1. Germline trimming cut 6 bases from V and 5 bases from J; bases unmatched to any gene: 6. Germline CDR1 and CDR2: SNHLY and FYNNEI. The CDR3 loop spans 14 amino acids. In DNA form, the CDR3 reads TGTGCCAGCAGGGCCGGGACAGTAAATGAAAAACTGTTTTTT. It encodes CASRAGTVNEKLFF.

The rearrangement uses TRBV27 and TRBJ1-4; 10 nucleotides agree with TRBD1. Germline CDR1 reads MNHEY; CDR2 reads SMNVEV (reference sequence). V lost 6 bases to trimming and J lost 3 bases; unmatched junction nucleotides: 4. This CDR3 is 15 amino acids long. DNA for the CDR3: TGTGCCAGCAGGCTTGGGACAGGGGCTAATGAAAAACTGTTTTTT. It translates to CASRLGTGANEKLFF.

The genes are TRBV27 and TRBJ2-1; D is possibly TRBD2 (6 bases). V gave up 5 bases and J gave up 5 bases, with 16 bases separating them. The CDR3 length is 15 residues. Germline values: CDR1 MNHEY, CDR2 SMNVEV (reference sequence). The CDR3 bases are TGTGCCAGCAGTCCACCGGGACTGGGTCACAATGAGCAGTTCTTC. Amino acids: CASSPPGLGHNEQFF.

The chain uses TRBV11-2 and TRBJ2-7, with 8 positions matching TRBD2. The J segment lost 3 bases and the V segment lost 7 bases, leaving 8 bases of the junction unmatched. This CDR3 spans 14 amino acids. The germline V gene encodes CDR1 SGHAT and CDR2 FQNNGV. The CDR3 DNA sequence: TGTGCCAGCACGGGAGGGCAGGGCGACTACGAGCAGTACTTC. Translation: CASTGGQGDYEQYF.

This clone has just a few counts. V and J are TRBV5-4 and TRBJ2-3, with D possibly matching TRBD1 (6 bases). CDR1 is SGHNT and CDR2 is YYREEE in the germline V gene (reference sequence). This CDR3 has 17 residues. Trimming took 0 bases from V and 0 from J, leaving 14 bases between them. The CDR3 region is CASSLGGTPSSTDTQYF. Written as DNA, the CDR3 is TGTGCCAGCAGCTTGGGGGGGACACCATCTAGCACAGATACGCAGTATTTT.

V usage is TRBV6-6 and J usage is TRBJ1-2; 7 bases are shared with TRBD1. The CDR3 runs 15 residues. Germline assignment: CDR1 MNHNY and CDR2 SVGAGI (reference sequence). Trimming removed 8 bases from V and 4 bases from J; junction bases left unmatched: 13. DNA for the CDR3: TGTGCCAGCGGACGGGGACAGAGCCAAGGCTATGGCTACACCTTC. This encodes CASGRGQSQGYGYTF.

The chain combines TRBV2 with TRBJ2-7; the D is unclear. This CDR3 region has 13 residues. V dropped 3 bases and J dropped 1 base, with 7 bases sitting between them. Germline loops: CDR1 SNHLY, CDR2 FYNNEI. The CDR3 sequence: CASSDWRSYEQYF. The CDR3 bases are TGTGCCAGCAGTGACTGGCGGTCCTACGAGCAGTACTTC.

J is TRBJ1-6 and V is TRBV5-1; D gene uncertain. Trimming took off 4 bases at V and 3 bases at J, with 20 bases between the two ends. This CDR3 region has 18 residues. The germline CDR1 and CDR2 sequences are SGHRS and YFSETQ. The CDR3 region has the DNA TGCGCCAGCAGCGCCGAACCGGGCCCCCGGGGCTATAATTCACCCCTCCACTTT. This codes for CASSAEPGPRGYNSPLHF.

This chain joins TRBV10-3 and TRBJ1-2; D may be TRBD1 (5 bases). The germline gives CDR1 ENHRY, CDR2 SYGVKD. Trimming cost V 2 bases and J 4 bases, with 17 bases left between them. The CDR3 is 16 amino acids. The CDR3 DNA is TGTGCCATCAGTGAGCCTTCGACAGCGCCCCTCTATGGCTACACCTTC. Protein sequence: CAISEPSTAPLYGYTF.

Here the CDR3 DNA reads TGCAGTGCGGAGATTCTCGGCTACACCTTC. Translation: CSAEILGYTF. The chain combines TRBV20-1 with TRBJ1-2; D is unresolved. Germline CDR1 reads DFQATT; CDR2 reads SNEGSKA (reference sequence). V gave up 6 bases and J gave up 8 bases, with 10 bases separating them. CDR3 length: 10 residues.

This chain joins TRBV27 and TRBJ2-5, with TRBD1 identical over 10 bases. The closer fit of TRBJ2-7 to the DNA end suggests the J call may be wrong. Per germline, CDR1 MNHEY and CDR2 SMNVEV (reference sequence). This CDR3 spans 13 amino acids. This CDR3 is CASSGTGVREQYF. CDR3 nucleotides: TGTGCCAGCTCGGGGACAGGGGTTCGCGAGCAGTACTTC.

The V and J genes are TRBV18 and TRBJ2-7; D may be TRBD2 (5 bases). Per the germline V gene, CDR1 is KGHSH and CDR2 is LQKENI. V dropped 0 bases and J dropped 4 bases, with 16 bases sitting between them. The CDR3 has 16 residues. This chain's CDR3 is CASSPPAGPGGYEQYF. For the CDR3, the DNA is TGTGCCAGCTCACCACCGGCCGGGCCCGGAGGATACGAGCAGTACTTC. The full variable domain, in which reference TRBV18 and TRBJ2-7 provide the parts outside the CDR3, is NAGVMQNPRHLVRRRGQEARLRCSPMKGHSHVYWYRQLPEEGLKFMVYLQKENIIDESGMPKERFSAEFPKEGPSILRIQQVVRGDSAAYFCASSPPAGPGGYEQYFGPGTRLTVT.

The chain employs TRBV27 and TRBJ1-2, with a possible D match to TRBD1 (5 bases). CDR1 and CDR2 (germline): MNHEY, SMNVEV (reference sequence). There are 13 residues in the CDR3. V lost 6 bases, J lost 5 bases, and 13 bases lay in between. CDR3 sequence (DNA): TGTGCCAGCAGCAGGGTCCCCGGGTATGGCTACACCTTC. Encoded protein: CASSRVPGYGYTF.

CDR3 coding DNA: TGCGCCAGCAGCTTGGGGCGGGGCAACTATGGCTACACCTTC. Translation gives CASSLGRGNYGYTF. The chain links TRBV5-1 to TRBJ1-2; a weak D match, TRBD1 (5 bases). CDR3 length equals 14 residues. Trimming removed 0 bases from V and 2 bases from J, with 8 bases in between. Germline CDR1 SGHRS, CDR2 YFSETQ.

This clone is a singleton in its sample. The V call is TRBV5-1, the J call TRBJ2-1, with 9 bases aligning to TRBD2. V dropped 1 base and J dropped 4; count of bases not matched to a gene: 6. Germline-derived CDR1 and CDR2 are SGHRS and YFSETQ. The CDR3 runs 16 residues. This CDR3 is CASSLLTSGPYNEQFF. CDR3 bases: TGCGCCAGCAGCTTGTTGACTAGCGGTCCATACAATGAGCAGTTCTTC.

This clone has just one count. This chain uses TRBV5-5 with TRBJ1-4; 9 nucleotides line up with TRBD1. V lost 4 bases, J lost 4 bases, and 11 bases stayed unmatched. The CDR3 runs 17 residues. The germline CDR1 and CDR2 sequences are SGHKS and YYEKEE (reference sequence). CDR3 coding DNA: TGTGCCAGCAGCAATACGGGACAGGGTCCCGTTAATGAAAAACTGTTTTTT. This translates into CASSNTGQGPVNEKLFF.

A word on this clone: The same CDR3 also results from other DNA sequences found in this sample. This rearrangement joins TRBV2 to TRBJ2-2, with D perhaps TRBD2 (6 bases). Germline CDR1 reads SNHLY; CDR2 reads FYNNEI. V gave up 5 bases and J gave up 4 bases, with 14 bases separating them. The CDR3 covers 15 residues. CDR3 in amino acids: CASSPGLGGTGELFF. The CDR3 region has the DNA TGTGCCAGCAGTCCGGGACTCGGGGGCACCGGGGAGCTGTTTTTT. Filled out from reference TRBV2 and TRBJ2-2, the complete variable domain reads EPEVTQTPSHQVTQMGQEVILRCVPISNHLYFYWYRQILGQKVEFLVSFYNNEISEKSEIFDDQFSVERPDGSNFTLKIRSTKLEDSAMYFCASSPGLGGTGELFFGEGSRLTVL.

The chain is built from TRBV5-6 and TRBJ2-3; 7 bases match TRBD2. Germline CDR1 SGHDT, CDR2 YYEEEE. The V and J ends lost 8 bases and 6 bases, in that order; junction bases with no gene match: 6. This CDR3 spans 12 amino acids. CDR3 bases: TGTGCCAGTTCGGTGGGGGGGGATACGCAGTATTTT. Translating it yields CASSVGGDTQYF.

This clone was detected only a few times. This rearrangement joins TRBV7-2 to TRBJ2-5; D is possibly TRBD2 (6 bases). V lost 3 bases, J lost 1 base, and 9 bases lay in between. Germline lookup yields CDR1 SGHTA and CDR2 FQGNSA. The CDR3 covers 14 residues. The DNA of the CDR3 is TGTGCCAGCAGCTTGGGGACTTTCCAAGAGACCCAGTACTTC. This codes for CASSLGTFQETQYF.

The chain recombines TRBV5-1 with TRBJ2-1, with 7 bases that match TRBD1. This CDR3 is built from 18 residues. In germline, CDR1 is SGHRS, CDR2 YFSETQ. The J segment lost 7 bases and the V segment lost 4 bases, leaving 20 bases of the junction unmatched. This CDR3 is CASSELSSVGQDKNEQFF. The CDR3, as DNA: TGCGCCAGCAGCGAGCTTAGTAGTGTCGGACAGGATAAGAATGAGCAGTTCTTC.

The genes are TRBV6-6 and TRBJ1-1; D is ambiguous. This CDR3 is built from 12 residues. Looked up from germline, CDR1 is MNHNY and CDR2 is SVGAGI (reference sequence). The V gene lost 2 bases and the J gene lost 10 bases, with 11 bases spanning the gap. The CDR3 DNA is TGTGCCAGCAGTTACGCGGGTGATCGAGCTTTCTTT. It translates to CASSYAGDRAFF.

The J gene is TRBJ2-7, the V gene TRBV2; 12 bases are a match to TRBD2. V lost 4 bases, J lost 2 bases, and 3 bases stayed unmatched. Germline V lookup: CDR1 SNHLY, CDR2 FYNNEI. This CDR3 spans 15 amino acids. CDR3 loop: CASSGTSGTTYEQYF. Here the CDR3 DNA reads TGTGCCAGCAGTGGGACTAGCGGGACGACCTACGAGCAGTACTTC.

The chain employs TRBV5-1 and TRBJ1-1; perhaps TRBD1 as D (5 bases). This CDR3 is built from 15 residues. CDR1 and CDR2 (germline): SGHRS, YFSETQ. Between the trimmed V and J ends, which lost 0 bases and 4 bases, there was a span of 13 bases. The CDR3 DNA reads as TGCGCCAGCAGCTTGGTCCCAGGGAAGAGCACTGAAGCTTTCTTT. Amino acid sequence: CASSLVPGKSTEAFF. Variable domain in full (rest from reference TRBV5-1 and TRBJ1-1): KAGVTQTPRYLIKTRGQQVTLSCSPISGHRSVSWYQQTPGQGLQFLFEYFSETQRNKGNFPGRFSGRQFSNSRSEMNVSTLELGDSALYLCASSLVPGKSTEAFFGQGTRLTVV.

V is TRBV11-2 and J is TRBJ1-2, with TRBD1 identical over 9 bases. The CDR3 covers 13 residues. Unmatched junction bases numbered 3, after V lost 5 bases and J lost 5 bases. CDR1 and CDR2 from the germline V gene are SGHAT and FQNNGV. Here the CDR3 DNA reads TGTGCCAGCAGCCTCGGACAGGGGTATGGCTACACCTTC. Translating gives CASSLGQGYGYTF.